These 23 T cell receptor beta chains were sequenced from one sample in a study of blood T cell repertoires in COVID-19. The repertoire was sequenced with immunoSEQ multiplex PCR; TCRdb's copy has only in-frame clones and lacks some. The repertoire holds approximately 190,000 clones, with less than 90% as singletons. The specimen was PBMCs or T cells enriched from blood (not recorded which). All receptors come from a woman under 40 who had been exposed to COVID-19.

The V call is TRBV3-1 (or the pseudogene TRBV3-2), the J call TRBJ2-5; D remains unclear. This CDR3 has 13 residues. The germline V gene has CDR1 LGHDT and CDR2 YNNKEL (reference sequence). V shed 7 bases and J shed 2 bases, with 11 bases lying between them. This chain's CDR3 is CASTPEAQETQYF. The CDR3 DNA is TGTGCCAGCACCCCCGAAGCACAAGAGACCCAGTACTTC.

This chain's CDR3 is CASRSGTDYGYTF. CDR3 nucleotides: TGTGCCAGCAGGTCAGGGACAGACTATGGCTACACCTTC. V gene TRBV2 combines with J gene TRBJ1-2, with 7 bases that match TRBD1. After removal of 6 bases from V and 3 bases from J, the junction contained 4 bases not matched to a gene. Germline CDR1 is SNHLY and CDR2 is FYNNEI. The CDR3 is 13 residues long.

V and J are TRBV24-1 and TRBJ2-3; D ambiguous. The CDR3 is 13 residues long. Trimming cost V 4 bases and J 3 bases, with 7 bases left between them. Germline V gene data show CDR1 as KGHDR and CDR2 as SFDVKD. The CDR3, as DNA: TGTGCCACCAGTGAAAAATCAACAGATACGCAGTATTTT. Encoded protein: CATSEKSTDTQYF.

V is TRBV23-1 and J is TRBJ1-4; 10 nucleotides line up with TRBD1. Being an ORF, TRBV23-1 has a function that is uncertain. This CDR3 contains 16 residues. V lost 3 bases to trimming and J lost 6 bases; unmatched junction nucleotides: 7. CDR3 amino acids: CASSQVRGTGDEKLFF. The CDR3 coding sequence is TGCGCCAGCAGTCAGGTCCGTGGGACAGGGGATGAAAAACTGTTTTTT.

The chain joins TRBV12-3 or TRBV12-4 to TRBJ1-2, with 8 bases lining up with TRBD1. CDR3 size: 12 residues. J was trimmed by 7 bases and V by 3 bases; bases with no gene match: 1. Here the CDR3 DNA reads TGTGCCAGCAGTTTCAGGGGGCTTGGCTACACCTTC. Amino acid sequence: CASSFRGLGYTF.

The chain employs TRBV11-2 and TRBJ2-7; 7 bases fit TRBD1. This CDR3 is 15 amino acids long. The V segment lost 5 bases and the J segment 11 bases; nucleotides outside the gene matches: 18. The germline CDR1 and CDR2 sequences are SGHAT and FQNNGV. CDR3 protein: CASSRAQGFSYEEYF. The DNA of the CDR3 is TGTGCCAGCAGCCGGGCACAGGGGTTCTCCTACGAAGAGTACTTC.

This clone came up a few times. J is TRBJ1-5 and V is TRBV19, with 8 bases fitting TRBD1. The CDR3 runs to 14 residues. The V segment lost 8 bases and the J segment 0 bases; nucleotides outside the gene matches: 3. Germline values: CDR1 LNHDA, CDR2 SQIVND (reference sequence). The CDR3 DNA sequence: TGTGCCAGTCAGACAGGGGATAGCAATCAGCCCCAGCATTTT. Its translation is CASQTGDSNQPQHF.

This rearrangement joins TRBV7-2 to TRBJ1-4, with D maybe TRBD1 (6 bases). The V and J ends lost 4 bases and 7 bases respectively, with 19 bases between them. Germline CDR1 is SGHTA and CDR2 is FQGNSA. This CDR3 contains 16 residues. CDR3: CASSYRGSGEGEKLFF. The CDR3 DNA is TGTGCCAGCAGCTACCGCGGGTCAGGGGAGGGTGAAAAACTGTTTTTT.

V and J are TRBV6-2 or TRBV6-3 and TRBJ2-1, with D unclear. The CDR3 is 14 residues long. Germline lookup yields CDR1 MNHEY and CDR2 SVGEGT. The V gene lost 2 bases and the J gene lost 4 bases, with 9 bases spanning the gap. The CDR3 region has the DNA TGTGCCAGCAGTTACGTGTACTCTTACAATGAGCAGTTCTTC. Translation gives CASSYVYSYNEQFF.

This clone was counted once. The chain joins TRBV7-9 to TRBJ1-2; D is unclear. The CDR3 covers 15 residues. The V end was cut by 1 base, the J end by 6 bases, with 15 bases between. Germline assignment: CDR1 SEHNR and CDR2 FQNEAQ (reference sequence). The CDR3, as DNA: TGTGCCAGCAGCTTAGTAGGTAGCCAGATTCATGGCTACACCTTC. It codes for CASSLVGSQIHGYTF.

The J gene is TRBJ2-5, the V gene TRBV2; TRBD2 matches at 11 bases. Trimming removed 0 bases from V and 4 bases from J; junction bases left unmatched: 4. This CDR3 comprises 16 residues. Germline CDR1 reads SNHLY; CDR2 reads FYNNEI. CDR3 protein: CASSEARLAGRETQYF. The CDR3 DNA follows: TGTGCCAGCAGTGAAGCGAGACTAGCGGGGAGAGAGACCCAGTACTTC.

The CDR3 nucleotides read TGTGCCAGCAGAATAGAGGGGGCTTTTGTCCTCCACTTT. Encoded protein: CASRIEGAFVLHF. The rearrangement uses TRBV7-2 and TRBJ1-6; TRBD1 agrees at 7 bases. Germline assignment: CDR1 SGHTA and CDR2 FQGNSA. Trimming at V came to 6 bases and at J to 15 bases, leaving 11 bases not matched to a gene. The CDR3 spans 13 residues.

The rearrangement links TRBV6-2 or TRBV6-3 to TRBJ1-2; D is undetermined. The germline V gene encodes CDR1 MNHEY and CDR2 SVGEGT. The CDR3 loop spans 15 amino acids. V was cut by 0 bases and J by 4 bases, with 12 bases left in between. The CDR3 sequence is CASSYSARGIYGYTF. CDR3 nucleotide sequence: TGTGCCAGCAGTTACTCGGCCAGAGGTATCTATGGCTACACCTTC.

This clone was counted once. The genes are TRBV27 and TRBJ1-5, with a tentative D call TRBD1 (6 bases). In germline, CDR1 is MNHEY, CDR2 SMNVEV (reference sequence). V was trimmed by 5 bases and J by 0 bases, leaving 23 bases between them. CDR3 length: 19 amino acids. CDR3 sequence (DNA): TGTGCCAGCAGTGAACGGACGGGCAGGGGCCTCTTTAGCAATCAGCCCCAGCATTTT. This sequence encodes CASSERTGRGLFSNQPQHF.

The V gene is TRBV6-1, the J gene TRBJ2-7; 8 nucleotides match TRBD1. The ends lost 6 bases at V and 1 base at J; junction bases unmatched: 11. This CDR3 region has 16 residues. Germline V gene lookup returns CDR1 MNHNS and CDR2 SASEGT. The CDR3 DNA reads TGTGCCAGCAGCGAATGGGACAGGCCAGCGTCCTACGAGCAGTACTTC. Protein: CASSEWDRPASYEQYF.

The chain links TRBV29-1 to TRBJ2-1; TRBD2 matches 12 bases. The V segment lost 7 bases and the J segment 0 bases; nucleotides outside the gene matches: 4. The CDR3 has 15 amino acids. Germline CDR1 SQVTM, CDR2 ANQGSEA. The CDR3 spells CSASGGGVSYNEQFF. CDR3 nucleotides: TGCAGCGCTAGCGGGGGGGGTGTCTCCTACAATGAGCAGTTCTTC.

The V and J genes are TRBV5-1 and TRBJ1-6, with a tentative D call TRBD1 (5 bases). Germline loops: CDR1 SGHRS, CDR2 YFSETQ. Deletions cut 2 bases from V and 5 bases from J, with 11 bases between. The CDR3 runs 15 residues. CDR3 nucleotide sequence: TGCGCCAGCAGCTTCAGGGCCCCGGATAATTCACCCCTCCACTTT. It specifies CASSFRAPDNSPLHF.

The chain combines TRBV5-5 with TRBJ1-2; TRBD1 is a possible D gene (5 bases). The germline V gene has CDR1 SGHKS and CDR2 YYEKEE (reference sequence). Trimming took off 2 bases at V and 2 bases at J, with 13 bases between the two ends. CDR3 length: 15 residues. The CDR3 DNA reads as TGTGCCAGCAGCTTCTACCTGACAGAAAACTATGGCTACACCTTC. Translated, it gives CASSFYLTENYGYTF.

In this sample, this clone turned up once. The V call is TRBV5-6, the J call TRBJ2-7; D may be TRBD1 (5 bases). V lost 3 bases to trimming and J lost 3 bases, with 7 bases between them. The CDR3 contains 12 residues. Germline loops: CDR1 SGHDT, CDR2 YYEEEE. The DNA of the CDR3 is TGTGCCAGCAGCTCCAGGGACTACGAGCAGTACTTC. Translation: CASSSRDYEQYF.

J is TRBJ2-7 and V is TRBV6-2 or TRBV6-3, with D unresolved. CDR1 is MNHEY, CDR2 SVGEGT, per germline. The CDR3 consists of 11 residues. V lost 4 bases and J 4 bases, leaving 5 bases between the germline ends. Here the CDR3 reads CASSWAYEQYF. CDR3 sequence (DNA): TGTGCCAGCAGTTGGGCGTACGAGCAGTACTTC.

J is TRBJ1-1 and V is TRBV18; 8 positions agree with TRBD1. CDR3 length: 14 residues. Trimming cost V 5 bases and J 4 bases; bases outside gene matches: 6. Germline assignment: CDR1 KGHSH and CDR2 LQKENI. The CDR3 nucleotides are TGTGCCAGCTCAACGACAGGGGTCCTCACTGAAGCTTTCTTT. It is translated as CASSTTGVLTEAFF.

The chain couples TRBV7-9 to TRBJ2-7; the D gene is possibly TRBD1 (6 bases). The CDR3 length is 13 residues. Germline CDR1 is SEHNR and CDR2 is FQNEAQ (reference sequence). V lost 0 bases and J lost 6, with 9 bases in between. The DNA of the CDR3 is TGTGCCAGCAGCTTAGCGGGGGCCAGCGAGCAGTACTTC. Amino acids: CASSLAGASEQYF.

V gene TRBV29-1 combines with J gene TRBJ1-2; no definite D call. CDR1 is SQVTM and CDR2 is ANQGSEA in the germline V gene. The germline V and J ends were trimmed by 4 bases and 0 bases, with 12 bases remaining between them. The CDR3 is 14 residues long. The CDR3 region has the DNA TGCAGCGTTGTAGGTCAGGTACCTAACTATGGCTACACCTTC. Translating it yields CSVVGQVPNYGYTF. Combining the CDR3 with reference TRBV29-1 and TRBJ1-2 gives the whole variable domain SAVISQKPSRDICQRGTSLTIQCQVDSQVTMMFWYRQQPGQSLTLIATANQGSEATYESGFVIDKFPISRPNLTFSTLTVSNMSPEDSSIYLCSVVGQVPNYGYTFGSGTRLTVV.